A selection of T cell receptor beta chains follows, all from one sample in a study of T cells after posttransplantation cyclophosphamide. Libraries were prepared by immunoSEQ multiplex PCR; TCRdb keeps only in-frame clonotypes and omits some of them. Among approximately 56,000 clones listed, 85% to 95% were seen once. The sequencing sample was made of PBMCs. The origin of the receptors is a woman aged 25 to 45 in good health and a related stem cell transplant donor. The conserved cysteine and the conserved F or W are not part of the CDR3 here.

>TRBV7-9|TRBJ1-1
ASSLAGGGRAAEAF
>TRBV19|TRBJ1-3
ASSDTGDGNTIY
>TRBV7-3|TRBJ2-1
ASSLLSGQLYNEQF
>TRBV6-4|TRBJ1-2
ASSGVFGTGGGYT
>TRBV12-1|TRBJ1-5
ASSFCGARGNQPQH
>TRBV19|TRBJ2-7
ASSMAGQGPPEQY
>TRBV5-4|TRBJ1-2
ASSLKAAPYYGYT
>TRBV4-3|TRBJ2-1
ASSQDDRWGVNEQF
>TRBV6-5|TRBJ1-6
ASKDSNSPLH
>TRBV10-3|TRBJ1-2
AISESGSSDYGYT
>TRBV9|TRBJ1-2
ASSADWNYGYT
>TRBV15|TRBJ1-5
ATSTRDSQPQH
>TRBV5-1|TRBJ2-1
ASSLTSGGLSSYNEQF
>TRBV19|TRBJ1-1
ATRGNTEAF
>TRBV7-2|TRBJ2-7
ASSFWTGPYEQY
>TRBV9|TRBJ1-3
ASGPFGQIGNTIY
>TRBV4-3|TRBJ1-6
ASSQEFAGKNSYNSPLH
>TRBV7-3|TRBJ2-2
ASSLRGQRAGELF
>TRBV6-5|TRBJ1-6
ASSYSLSDSPLH
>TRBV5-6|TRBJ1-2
ASSLAVYGYT
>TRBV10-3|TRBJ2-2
AAHRGTGELF
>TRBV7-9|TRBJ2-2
ASSSGLMRTGELF
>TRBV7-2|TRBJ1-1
ASSARQGNTEAF
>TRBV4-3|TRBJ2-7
ASSQRTGQLSYEQY
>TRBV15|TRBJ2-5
ATGEQGAPGETQY
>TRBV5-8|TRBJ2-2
ASSFGGNTGELF